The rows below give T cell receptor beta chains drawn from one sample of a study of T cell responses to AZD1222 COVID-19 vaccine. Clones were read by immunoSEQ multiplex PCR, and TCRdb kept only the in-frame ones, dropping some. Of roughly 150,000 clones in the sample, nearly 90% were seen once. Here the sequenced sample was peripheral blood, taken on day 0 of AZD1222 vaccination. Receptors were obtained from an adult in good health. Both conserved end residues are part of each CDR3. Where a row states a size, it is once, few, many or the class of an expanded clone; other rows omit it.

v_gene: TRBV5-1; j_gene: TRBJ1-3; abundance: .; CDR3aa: CASRAQGTGNTIYF
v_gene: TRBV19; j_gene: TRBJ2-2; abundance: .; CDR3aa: CASSFTGGGTGELFF
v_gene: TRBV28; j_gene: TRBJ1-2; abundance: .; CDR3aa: CASTGWGQIYGYTF
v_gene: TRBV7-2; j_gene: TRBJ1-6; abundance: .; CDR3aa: CASSLGRGISPLHF
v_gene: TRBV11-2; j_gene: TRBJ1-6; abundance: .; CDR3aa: CASSLGPPQGAGSPLHF
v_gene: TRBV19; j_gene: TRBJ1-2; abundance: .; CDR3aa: CASSVDRVGGYTF
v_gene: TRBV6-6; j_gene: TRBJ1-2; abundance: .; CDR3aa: CASRGGTNYGYTF
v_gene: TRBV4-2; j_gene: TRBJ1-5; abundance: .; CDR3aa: CASSQRRGGNSNQPQHF
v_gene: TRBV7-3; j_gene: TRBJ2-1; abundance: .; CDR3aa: CASSPSGGNRNEQFF
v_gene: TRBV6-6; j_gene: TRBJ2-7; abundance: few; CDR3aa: CASSRTGIYEQYF
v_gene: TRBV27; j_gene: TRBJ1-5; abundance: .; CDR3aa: CASSIELNQPQHF
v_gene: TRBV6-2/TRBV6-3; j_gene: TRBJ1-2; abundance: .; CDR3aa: CASSNGGGYGYTF
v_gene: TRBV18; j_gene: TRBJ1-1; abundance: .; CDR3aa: CASSPGTGQNTEAFF
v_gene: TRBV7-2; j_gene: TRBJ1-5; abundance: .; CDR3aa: CASSLVLGIGNQPQHF
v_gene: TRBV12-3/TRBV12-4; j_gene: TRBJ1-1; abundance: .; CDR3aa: CASLPGEDTEAFF
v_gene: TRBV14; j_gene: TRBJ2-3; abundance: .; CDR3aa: CASSQAFGKGTSDTQYF
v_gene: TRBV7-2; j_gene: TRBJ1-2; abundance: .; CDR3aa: CASSLQGGGYTF
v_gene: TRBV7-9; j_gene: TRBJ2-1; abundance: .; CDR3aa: CASSLESEQFF
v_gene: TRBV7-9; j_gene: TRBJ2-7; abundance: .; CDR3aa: CASSPGLEQYF
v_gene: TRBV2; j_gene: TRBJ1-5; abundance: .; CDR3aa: CASSGGPGPRNDQPQHF
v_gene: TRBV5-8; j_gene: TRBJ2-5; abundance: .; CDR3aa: CASTGDRVATQYF
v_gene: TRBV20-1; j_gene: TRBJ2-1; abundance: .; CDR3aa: CSARIRDEQFF
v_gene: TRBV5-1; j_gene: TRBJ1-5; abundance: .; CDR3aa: CASSSDPGQPQHF
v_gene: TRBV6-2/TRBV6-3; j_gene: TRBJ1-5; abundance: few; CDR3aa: CASSGQGAVNQPQHF
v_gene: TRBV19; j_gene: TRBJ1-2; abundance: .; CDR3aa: CASSAGPGSGYTF
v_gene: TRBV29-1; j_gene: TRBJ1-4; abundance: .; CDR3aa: CSVAKGANEKLFF
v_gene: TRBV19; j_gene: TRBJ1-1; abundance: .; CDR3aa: CATGQGGVPEAFF
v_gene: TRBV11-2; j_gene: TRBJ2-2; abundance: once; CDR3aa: CASSLGLENTGELFF
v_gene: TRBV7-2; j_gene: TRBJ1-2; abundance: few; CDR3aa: CASSSLSREVDGYTF
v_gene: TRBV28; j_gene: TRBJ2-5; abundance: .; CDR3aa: CASSLGQLETQYF
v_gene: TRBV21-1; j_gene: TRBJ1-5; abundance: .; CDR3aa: CASSMDTQGSQPQHF
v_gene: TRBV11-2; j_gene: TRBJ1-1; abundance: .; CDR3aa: CASSPTRGNTEAFF
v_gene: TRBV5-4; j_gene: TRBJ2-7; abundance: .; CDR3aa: CASSVQGYEQYF
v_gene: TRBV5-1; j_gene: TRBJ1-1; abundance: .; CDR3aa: CASSPMTVMNTEAFF
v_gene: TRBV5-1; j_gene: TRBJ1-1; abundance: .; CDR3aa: CASSSTWTGLNTEAFF
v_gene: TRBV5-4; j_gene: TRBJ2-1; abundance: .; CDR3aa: CASSRTSGTYNEQFF
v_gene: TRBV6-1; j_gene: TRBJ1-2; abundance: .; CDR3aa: CASSERAGNPANYGYTF
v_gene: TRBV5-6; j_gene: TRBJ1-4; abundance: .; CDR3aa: CASSRIHVYEKLFF
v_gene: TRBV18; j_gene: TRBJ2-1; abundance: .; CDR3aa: CASSIANEQFF
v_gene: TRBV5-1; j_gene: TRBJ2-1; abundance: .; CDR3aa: CASSSPSGANEQFF
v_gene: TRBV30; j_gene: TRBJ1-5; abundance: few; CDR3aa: CAWSVYTGSSPQHF
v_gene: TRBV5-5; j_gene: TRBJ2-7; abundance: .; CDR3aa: CASSLAGTGDYEQYF
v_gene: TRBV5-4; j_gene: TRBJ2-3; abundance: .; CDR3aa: CASSSSRAADTQYF
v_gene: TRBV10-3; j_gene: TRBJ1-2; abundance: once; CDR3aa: CAISDRVGEGYTF
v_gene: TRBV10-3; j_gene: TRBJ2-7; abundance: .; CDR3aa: CAIRPGGTYEQYF
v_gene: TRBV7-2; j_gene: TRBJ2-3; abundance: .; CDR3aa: CASSPAGVADTQYF